A single sample is the source of the 8 T cell receptor beta chains below, sequenced in a study of blood T cell repertoires in COVID-19. Sequencing used immunoSEQ multiplex PCR; TCRdb keeps in-frame clones, though not all of them. This table has 150,000 to 200,000 clones, just over 90% appearing once. The source material was peripheral blood. All receptors come from a woman aged 55-70 years with COVID-19, enrolled during active disease.

The chain links TRBV5-6 to TRBJ1-1; TRBD1 might be the D (6 bases). V lost 4 bases, J lost 4 bases, and 14 bases lay in between. The CDR3 contains 14 residues. CDR1 is SGHDT, CDR2 YYEEEE, per germline. Here the CDR3 reads CASSPAGRGTEAFF. For the CDR3, the DNA is TGTGCCAGCAGCCCCGCGGGCAGGGGCACTGAAGCTTTCTTT.

This sequence joins TRBV11-3 and TRBJ2-1, with 10 nucleotides matching TRBD2. This CDR3 has 16 residues. CDR1 SGHNT and CDR2 YENEEA come from the germline V gene. The V gene end was trimmed by 6 bases and the J gene end by 0 bases; junction bases not matched to a gene: 5. CDR3 amino acids: CASSSGGSSSYNEQFF. Written as DNA, the CDR3 is TGTGCCAGCAGTAGCGGGGGGTCGAGCTCCTACAATGAGCAGTTCTTC.

The CDR3 DNA is TGTGCCAGCTCACCGGACAGAAATAATTCACCCCTCCACTTT. This encodes CASSPDRNNSPLHF. The rearrangement joins TRBV18 to TRBJ1-6; the D gene is possibly TRBD1 (6 bases). Trimming removed 3 bases from V and 5 bases from J, with 8 bases in between. The germline CDR1 and CDR2 sequences are KGHSH and LQKENI. The CDR3 loop spans 14 amino acids.

The chain recombines TRBV15 with TRBJ2-2; TRBD2 matches 7 bases. Germline CDR1 reads LNHNV; CDR2 reads YYDKDF (reference sequence). The CDR3 is 15 amino acids. V was pared by 0 bases and J by 3 bases, with 1 base of the junction left unmatched. This chain's CDR3 is CATSRDAGDTGELFF. The CDR3 nucleotides are TGTGCCACCAGCAGAGATGCGGGGGACACCGGGGAGCTGTTTTTT.

This clone was seen more than once but under ten times. The chain is built from TRBV4-2 and TRBJ2-1, with a possible D match to TRBD1 (5 bases). Trimming stripped 3 bases from V and 10 bases from J, with 13 bases between. The CDR3 covers 13 residues. The germline CDR1 and CDR2 sequences are LGHNA and YNFKEQ. As DNA, the CDR3 is TGTGCCAGCAGCCAGGTAGGGCCAGGGGAGCAGTTCTTC. This gives the protein CASSQVGPGEQFF.

This clone showed up just a few times. The gene calls are TRBV3-1 (or the pseudogene TRBV3-2) and TRBJ1-6, with a tentative D call TRBD1 (5 bases). V lost 8 bases and J lost 6, with 11 bases in between. Germline assignment: CDR1 LGHDT and CDR2 YNNKEL (reference sequence). This CDR3 comprises 13 residues. The CDR3 DNA follows: TGTGCCAGCGCGGGGGGATTTAATTCACCCCTCCACTTT. Translating gives CASAGGFNSPLHF.

This chain connects TRBV19 to TRBJ1-4; D gene unclear. CDR1 is LNHDA and CDR2 is SQIVND in the germline V gene (reference sequence). The CDR3 contains 13 residues. With 4 bases removed from V and 5 bases from J, the gap between germline ends came to 8 bases. The CDR3 sequence: CASSNDLNEKLFF. The CDR3 coding sequence is TGTGCCAGTAGTAACGATCTAAATGAAAAACTGTTTTTT.

CDR3 loop: CASSLGQGGFYEQYF. CDR3 DNA: TGCGCCAGCAGCTTGGGTCAGGGAGGCTTCTACGAGCAGTACTTC. The gene calls are TRBV5-1 and TRBJ2-7, with D maybe TRBD2 (6 bases). The CDR3 totals 15 residues. The germline V gene encodes CDR1 SGHRS and CDR2 YFSETQ. V was pared by 0 bases and J by 3 bases, with 13 bases between.